This TCR beta chain comes out of a study of cytomegalovirus exposure and HLA in healthy donors. In the study overall: Inside one of the first data releases sat about 85 million unique TCRs taken from HLA-typed donors. General study results and limits: Most TCR sequences proved rare, with some public TCRs found in many donors. An analysis was carried out at a later point. It showed that HLA-associated TCR beta chains were more clonally expanded than equally common non-associated chains. For TCR beta chains, V- and J-gene trimming was later linked to a missense DCLRE1C variant.

PCR involved 60 Vbeta and 13 Jbeta primers. Sequencing used immunoSEQ multiplex PCR; TCRdb keeps in-frame clones, though not all of them. Of about 82,000 clones listed, around 76% were seen once; the top ten hold 6.2%. The CDR3 length is 13 residues. The V end lost 5 bases, the J end lost 8 bases, and 12 bases lay between the germline ends. From germline, CDR1 is MNHEY and CDR2 SVGAGI. About this clone itself: No antigen is known for it.

The J gene is TRBJ1-4, the V gene TRBV6-5; possible D gene TRBD1, 5 bases. Sample: PBMCs. This TCR derives from a woman in her forties or fifties in good health and CMV-seropositive. Here the CDR3 reads CASSGTGGEKLFF. In nucleotides, the CDR3 is TGTGCCAGCAGTGGGACTGGCGGCGAAAAACTGTTTTTT.